The clone carrying this T cell receptor beta chain was recorded at least ten times. Using its own MiXCR run on the 5' RACE reads, TCRdb lists one record per CDR3 protein. Of some 40,000 distinct CDR3 sequences detected, roughly 20% appear once; the ten largest clones hold 3.5% to 4.5%. Treg sorting used a CD4+CD25+CD127-/low gate. Germline assignment: CDR1 LNHNV and CDR2 YYDKDF (reference sequence). Losses at the gene ends were 8 bases for V and 0 bases for J; bases not matched to a gene: 10. The CDR3 has 17 residues. The sample consisted of Tregs sorted from a lymph node. The chain couples TRBV15 to TRBJ2-7, with TRBD2 matching over 13 bases. This sequence originates from a female donor with breast cancer. For the CDR3, the DNA is TGTGCCACCTTTCGGACTAGCGGGAGCCGGGGCTCCTACGAGCAGTACTTC. Its translation: CATFRTSGSRGSYEQYF. Together with reference TRBV15 and TRBJ2-7, the CDR3 gives the full variable domain: DAMVIQNPRYQVTQFGKPVTLSCSQTLNHNVMYWYQQKSSQAPKLLFHYYDKDFNNEADTPDNFQSRRPNTSFCFLDIRSPGLGDTAMYLCATFRTSGSRGSYEQYFGPGTRLTVT.